This TCR beta chain was captured by sequencing in a study of early T cells in non-severe SARS-CoV-2 infection. TCRdb used MiXCR to reprocess the 5' RACE reads, holding one entry per CDR3 protein. The profile covers some 64,000 distinct CDR3 sequences, with roughly 10% appearing a single time and 15% to 19% taken by the ten largest. V gave up 5 bases and J gave up 1 base, with 15 bases separating them. This CDR3 is built from 16 residues. Germline values: CDR1 SGHTA, CDR2 FQGTGA. This clonotype was picked up a small number of times. The origin of this receptor is an adult who was a healthcare worker with PCR-confirmed SARS-CoV-2 infection or an uninfected control (not recorded which). The sequenced sample was whole blood, obtained at baseline. The chain uses TRBV7-3 and TRBJ2-4; D is possibly TRBD2 (6 bases). CDR3 bases: TGTGCCAGCAGCCCGCACGGGAGTGGGGCCAAAAACATTCAGTACTTC. Protein: CASSPHGSGAKNIQYF. Using reference TRBV7-3 and TRBJ2-4 for the parts outside the CDR3, the full variable domain is GAGVSQTPSNKVTEKGKYVELRCDPISGHTALYWYRQSLGQGPEFLIYFQGTGAADDSGLPNDRFFAVRPEGSVSTLKIQRTERGDSAVYLCASSPHGSGAKNIQYFGAGTRLSVL.